The sequence of this T cell receptor beta chain was determined in a study of radiation and T cells in renal cell carcinoma. Concerning this clone itself: Its target is not known.

The V gene's germline CDR1 is MNHNY and CDR2 SVGAGI (reference sequence). The CDR3 is 12 residues long. V gave up 3 bases and J gave up 8 bases, with 10 bases separating them. The treatment was: treatment-naive control, cytoreductive nephrectomy. Control tumors came from 4 females and some 11 males, aged roughly 40 to 90. Profiled with immunoSEQ multiplex PCR; TCRdb holds only in-frame clones, not every one. The sample lists approximately 25,000 clones; nearly 55% were seen once. Notes on the study in general: Intratumoral heterogeneity was not captured in these approximately 1 g regions.

The receptor comes from a human donor with renal cell carcinoma. The chain uses TRBV6-6 and TRBJ1-1; D possibly corresponds to TRBD1 (6 bases). The sample was tumor tissue, taken from a patient whose treatment was nephrectomy without radiotherapy. Here the CDR3 DNA reads TGTGCCAGCAGTTATCAGGGGCGGGAAGCTTTCTTT. It yields the protein CASSYQGREAFF.